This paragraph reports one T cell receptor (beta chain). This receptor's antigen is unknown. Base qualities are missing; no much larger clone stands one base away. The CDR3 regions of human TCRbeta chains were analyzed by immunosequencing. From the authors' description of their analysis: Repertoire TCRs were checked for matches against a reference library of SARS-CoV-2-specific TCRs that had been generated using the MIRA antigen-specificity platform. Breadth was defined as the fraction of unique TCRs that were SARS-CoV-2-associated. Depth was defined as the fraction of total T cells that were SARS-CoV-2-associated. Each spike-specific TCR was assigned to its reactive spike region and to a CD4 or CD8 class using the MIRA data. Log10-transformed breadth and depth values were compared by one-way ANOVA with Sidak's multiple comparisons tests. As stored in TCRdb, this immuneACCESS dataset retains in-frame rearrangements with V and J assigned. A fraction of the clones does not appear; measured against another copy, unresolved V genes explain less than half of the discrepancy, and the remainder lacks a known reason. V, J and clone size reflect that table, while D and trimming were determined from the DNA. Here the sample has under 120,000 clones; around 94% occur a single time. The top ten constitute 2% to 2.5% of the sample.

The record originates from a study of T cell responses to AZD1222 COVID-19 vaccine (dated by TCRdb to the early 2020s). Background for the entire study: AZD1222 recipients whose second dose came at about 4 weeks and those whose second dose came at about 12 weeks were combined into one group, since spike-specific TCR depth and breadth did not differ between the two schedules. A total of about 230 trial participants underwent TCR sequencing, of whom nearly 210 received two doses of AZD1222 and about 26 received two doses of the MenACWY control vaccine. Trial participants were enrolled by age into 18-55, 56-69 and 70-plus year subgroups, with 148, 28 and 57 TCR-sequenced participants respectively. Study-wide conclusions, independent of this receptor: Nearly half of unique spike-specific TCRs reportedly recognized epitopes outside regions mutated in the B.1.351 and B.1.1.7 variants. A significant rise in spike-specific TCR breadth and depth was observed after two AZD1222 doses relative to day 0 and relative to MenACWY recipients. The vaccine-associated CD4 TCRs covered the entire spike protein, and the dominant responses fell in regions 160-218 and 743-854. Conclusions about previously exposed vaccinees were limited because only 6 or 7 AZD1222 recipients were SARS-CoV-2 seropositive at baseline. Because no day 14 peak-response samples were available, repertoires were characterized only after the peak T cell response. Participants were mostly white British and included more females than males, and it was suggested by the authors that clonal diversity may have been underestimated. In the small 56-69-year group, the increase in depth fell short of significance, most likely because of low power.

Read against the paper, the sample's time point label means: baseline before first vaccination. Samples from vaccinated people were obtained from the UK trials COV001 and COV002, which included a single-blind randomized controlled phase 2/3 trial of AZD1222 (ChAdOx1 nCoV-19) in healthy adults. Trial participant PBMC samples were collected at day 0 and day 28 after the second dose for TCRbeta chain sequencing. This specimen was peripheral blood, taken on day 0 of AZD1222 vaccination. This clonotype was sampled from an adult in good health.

The base sequence is TGTGCCAGCAGCCAAAGGGGAGTGCATGGCTACACCTTC. This encodes CASSQRGVHGYTF. The rearranged chain carries TRBV3-1 (or the pseudogene TRBV3-2) and TRBJ1-2; the D region possibly corresponds to TRBD1 (5 bases align). V and J lose 2 bases and 6 bases, and a span of 10 bases separates them. Including cysteine and phenylalanine, the CDR3 has 13 amino acids. Only the CDR3 DNA is retained, 39 bases long and in frame from the first base. Via the germline V gene (reference sequence), CDR1 is LGHDT and CDR2 YNNKEL.